This passage covers 22 T cell receptor beta chains from one sample sequenced in a study of blood T cell repertoires in COVID-19. The table came from immunoSEQ multiplex PCR; TCRdb's copy has only in-frame clones and leaves some out. This repertoire shows about 76,000 clones, more than 75% found once; its top ten account for approximately 1.6%. Sequenced sample: peripheral blood. Receptors were obtained from a man in his fifties or sixties with acute or convalescent COVID-19.

The chain has TRBV6-6 and TRBJ2-7; TRBD2 matches at 10 bases. Germline loops: CDR1 MNHNY, CDR2 SVGAGI (reference sequence). V trimming: 2 bases; J trimming: 2 bases; junction bases outside the gene matches: 6. There are 16 residues in the CDR3. The CDR3 loop is CASSYLGLAGAYEQYV. The CDR3, as DNA: TGTGCCAGCAGTTACCTGGGGCTAGCGGGGGCCTACGAGCAGTACGTC.

CDR3 residues: CASSSNRGMNTEAFF. CDR3 coding DNA: TGTGCCAGCAGCTCAAACAGGGGGATGAACACTGAAGCTTTCTTT. The gene calls are TRBV7-6 and TRBJ1-1; 8 positions match TRBD1. The V and J ends lost 4 bases and 0 bases, in that order; junction bases with no gene match: 4. The germline gives CDR1 SGHVS, CDR2 FNYEAQ. The CDR3 is 15 residues long.

This chain uses TRBV1 with TRBJ2-1; TRBD2 is the table's D call and was not checked against the DNA. TRBV1 is a documented pseudogene. CDR3 length: 14 residues. The CDR3 DNA is TGCACCAGCAGGCGACTAGCGGGGGGGGATGAGCAGTTCTTC. It translates to CTSRRLAGGDEQFF.

The chain uses TRBV18 and TRBJ1-2; weak D call: TRBD1 (5 bases). Germline CDR1 and CDR2: KGHSH and LQKENI. V lost 3 bases to trimming and J lost 7 bases, with 21 bases between them. CDR3 length equals 16 residues. CDR3 loop: CASSPQGGGAQSGYTF. The CDR3 coding sequence is TGTGCCAGCTCACCTCAGGGTGGAGGGGCGCAGAGTGGCTACACCTTC. The complete variable domain, with remaining parts taken from reference TRBV18 and TRBJ1-2, reads NAGVMQNPRHLVRRRGQEARLRCSPMKGHSHVYWYRQLPEEGLKFMVYLQKENIIDESGMPKERFSAEFPKEGPSILRIQQVVRGDSAAYFCASSPQGGGAQSGYTFGSGTRLTVV.

The chain is built from TRBV27 and TRBJ1-3; D is unresolved. The CDR3 is 13 amino acids. CDR1 and CDR2 from the germline V gene are MNHEY and SMNVEV (reference sequence). Trimming left V 4 bases short and J 1 base short, with 5 bases between. CDR3 DNA: TGTGCCAGCAGTTCACAATCTGGAAACACCATATATTTT. Residues: CASSSQSGNTIYF.

This clone came up once. The chain uses TRBV7-6 and TRBJ2-7; 11 bases map to TRBD2. Germline CDR1 SGHVS, CDR2 FNYEAQ. V was clipped by 3 bases and J by 1 base; unmatched bases: 2. The CDR3 runs 15 residues. The CDR3 bases are TGTGCCAGCAGCTTGACTAGCGGGACATCCTACGAGCAGTACTTC. It codes for CASSLTSGTSYEQYF.

This chain joins TRBV5-1 and TRBJ2-7; TRBD2 matches at 10 bases. Per germline, CDR1 SGHRS and CDR2 YFSETQ. The V gene end was trimmed by 6 bases and the J gene end by 3 bases; junction bases not matched to a gene: 3. This CDR3 has 13 residues. The DNA for the CDR3 is TGCGCCAGCACCGGGACTAGCGACTACGAGCAGTACTTC. It is translated as CASTGTSDYEQYF.

V gene TRBV5-4 combines with J gene TRBJ1-1; no reliable D call. The V end lost 0 bases, the J end lost 5 bases, and 14 bases lay between the germline ends. CDR1 SGHNT and CDR2 YYREEE come from the germline V gene (reference sequence). The CDR3 consists of 15 residues. The CDR3 DNA reads TGTGCCAGCAGCTTGGCCGGTCAGAGGTGGACTGAAGCTTTCTTT. It codes for CASSLAGQRWTEAFF.

The chain is built from TRBV27 and TRBJ1-3, with D unclear. Trimming removed 3 bases at V and 0 bases at J, with 6 bases between. Germline lookup yields CDR1 MNHEY and CDR2 SMNVEV (reference sequence). CDR3 length: 14 amino acids. The CDR3 is CASSFASSGNTIYF. CDR3 DNA sequence: TGTGCCAGCAGTTTCGCGAGCTCTGGAAACACCATATATTTT.

The chain employs TRBV15 and TRBJ2-5, with 14 bases lining up with TRBD2. Unmatched junction bases numbered 12, after V lost 4 bases and J lost 5 bases. There are 18 residues in the CDR3. CDR1 and CDR2 from the germline V gene are LNHNV and YYDKDF (reference sequence). CDR3 DNA: TGTGCCACCAGCACTCCCGGGACTAGCGGGAGTACGGGTGAGACCCAGTACTTC. Translated: CATSTPGTSGSTGETQYF.

This chain connects TRBV6-2 or TRBV6-3 to TRBJ1-5; 9 positions match TRBD1. The germline V gene has CDR1 MNHEY and CDR2 SVGEGT. This CDR3 is 16 amino acids long. V shed 6 bases, J shed 0 bases, and the junction held 6 bases outside the gene matches. The CDR3: CASSADRGYSNQPQHF. In DNA, the CDR3 is TGTGCCAGCAGCGCCGACAGGGGGTATAGCAATCAGCCCCAGCATTTT.

The V gene is TRBV6-1, the J gene TRBJ2-7; 8 bases map to TRBD2. Unmatched junction bases numbered 8, after V lost 3 bases and J lost 4 bases. CDR3 size: 15 residues. The germline CDR1 and CDR2 sequences are MNHNS and SASEGT. CDR3 protein: CASSEVGTSEYEQYF. As DNA, the CDR3 is TGTGCCAGCAGTGAGGTGGGGACTAGTGAGTACGAGCAGTACTTC.

The gene calls are TRBV15 and TRBJ1-4; D might be TRBD1 (6 bases). Trimming stripped 3 bases from V and 8 bases from J, with 13 bases between. The CDR3 extends over 14 amino acids. Per the germline V gene, CDR1 is LNHNV and CDR2 is YYDKDF (reference sequence). The CDR3 protein is CATSRNRENEKLFF. CDR3 nucleotides: TGTGCCACCAGCAGGAACAGGGAAAACGAAAAACTGTTTTTT.

This chain uses TRBV2 with TRBJ1-1; perhaps TRBD1 as D (6 bases). The CDR3 spans 13 residues. V was trimmed by 7 bases and J by 4 bases, leaving 13 bases between them. CDR1 and CDR2 from the germline V gene are SNHLY and FYNNEI. DNA of the CDR3: TGTGCCAGCAAGGACAGTCTTATCACTGAAGCTTTCTTT. It encodes CASKDSLITEAFF.

The CDR3 reads CAIRSGTNYGYTF. The CDR3 coding sequence is TGTGCCATCAGATCCGGGACAAACTATGGCTACACCTTC. The rearrangement links TRBV10-3 to TRBJ1-2; TRBD1 is a possible D gene (6 bases). The germline V gene encodes CDR1 ENHRY and CDR2 SYGVKD. The CDR3 extends over 13 amino acids. Trimming took off 6 bases at V and 2 bases at J, with 10 bases between the two ends.

V and J are TRBV15 and TRBJ1-2, with 9 bases matching TRBD1. CDR1 and CDR2 from the germline V gene are LNHNV and YYDKDF (reference sequence). The V segment lost 5 bases and the J segment 3 bases; nucleotides outside the gene matches: 16. The CDR3 contains 18 residues. The CDR3 sequence is CATSLRTGALPYDYGYTF. CDR3 DNA: TGTGCCACCAGCCTGCGGACAGGGGCGCTGCCTTATGACTATGGCTACACCTTC.

The CDR3 is CASSVLPGLAGGPGANVLTF. CDR3 sequence (DNA): TGTGCCAGCAGTGTACTCCCGGGACTAGCGGGAGGTCCTGGGGCCAACGTCCTGACTTTC. The chain joins TRBV6-1 to TRBJ2-6; 15 bases match TRBD2. Germline V gene lookup returns CDR1 MNHNS and CDR2 SASEGT. V lost 4 bases, J lost 2 bases, and 9 bases stayed unmatched. CDR3 length: 20 residues.

The J gene is TRBJ1-1, the V gene TRBV9; D is unclear. Germline V gene sequence: CDR1 SGDLS, CDR2 YYNGEE. The CDR3 length is 13 residues. Trimming shortened V by 2 bases and J by 6 bases, and 11 bases separated the two germline ends. The CDR3 DNA follows: TGTGCCAGCAGCGTGGCGGGTCGCGCTGAAGCTTTCTTT. This translates into CASSVAGRAEAFF. Together with reference TRBV9 and TRBJ1-1, the CDR3 gives the full variable domain: DSGVTQTPKHLITATGQRVTLRCSPRSGDLSVYWYQQSLDQGLQFLIQYYNGEERAKGNILERFSAQQFPDLHSELNLSSLELGDSALYFCASSVAGRAEAFFGQGTRLTVV.

V usage is TRBV5-4 and J usage is TRBJ1-2, with D maybe TRBD1 (5 bases). Germline V CDR1 and CDR2: SGHNT, YYREEE (reference sequence). V lost 0 bases and J 6 bases, leaving 9 bases between the germline ends. CDR3 size: 13 residues. CDR3 loop: CASSLGRGDGYTF. In DNA form, the CDR3 reads TGTGCCAGCAGCTTGGGGAGGGGAGATGGCTACACCTTC.

The rearrangement uses TRBV7-9 and TRBJ1-2; 7 bases fit TRBD1. This CDR3 comprises 16 residues. V shed 5 bases and J 4 bases; nucleotides not matched to a gene: 13. Germline lookup yields CDR1 SEHNR and CDR2 FQNEAQ (reference sequence). The CDR3 region is CASSPVTTGSGYGYTF. As DNA, the CDR3 is TGTGCCAGCAGCCCCGTTACGACAGGGAGCGGCTATGGCTACACCTTC. The full variable domain, completed using reference TRBV7-9 and TRBJ1-2, is DTGVSQNPRHKITKRGQNVTFRCDPISEHNRLYWYRQTLGQGPEFLTYFQNEAQLEKSRLLSDRFSAERPKGSFSTLEIQRTEQGDSAMYLCASSPVTTGSGYGYTFGSGTRLTVV.

The rearrangement uses TRBV27 and TRBJ1-1; D gene ambiguous. Looked up from germline, CDR1 is MNHEY and CDR2 is SMNVEV (reference sequence). Deletions cut 5 bases from V and 7 bases from J, with 17 bases between. CDR3 length: 14 residues. The CDR3 region is CASSARAGGFEAFF. In DNA form, the CDR3 reads TGTGCCAGCAGTGCGAGGGCCGGCGGATTTGAAGCTTTCTTT.

The chain has TRBV28 and TRBJ2-7; tentatively, D is TRBD2 (5 bases). This CDR3 region has 15 residues. Per germline, CDR1 MDHEN and CDR2 SYDVKM. V was clipped by 5 bases and J by 5 bases, with 19 bases between them. The CDR3: CASSPLLTTINEQYF. The DNA for the CDR3 is TGTGCCAGCAGTCCTCTATTGACTACTATCAACGAGCAGTACTTC.